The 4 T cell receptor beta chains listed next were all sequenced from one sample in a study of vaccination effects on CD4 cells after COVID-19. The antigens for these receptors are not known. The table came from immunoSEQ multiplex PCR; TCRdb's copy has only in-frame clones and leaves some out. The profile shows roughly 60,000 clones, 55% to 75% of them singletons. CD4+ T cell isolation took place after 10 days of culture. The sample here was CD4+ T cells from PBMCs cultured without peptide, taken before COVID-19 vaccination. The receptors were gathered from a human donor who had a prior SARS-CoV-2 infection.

The CDR3 sequence is CASSELTGTGETQYF. The CDR3 DNA is TGTGCCAGCAGTGAACTAACGGGGACCGGGGAGACCCAGTACTTC. This chain connects TRBV2 to TRBJ2-5; D may correspond to TRBD1 or TRBD2 (5 bases each). The germline V gene encodes CDR1 SNHLY and CDR2 FYNNEI. Trimming stripped 2 bases from V and 5 bases from J, with 15 bases between. CDR3 length: 15 residues.

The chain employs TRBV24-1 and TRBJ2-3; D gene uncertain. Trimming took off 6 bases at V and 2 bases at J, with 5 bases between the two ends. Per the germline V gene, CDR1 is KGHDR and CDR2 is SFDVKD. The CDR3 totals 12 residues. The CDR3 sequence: CATSTYTDTQYF. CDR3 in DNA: TGTGCCACCAGTACCTACACAGATACGCAGTATTTT.

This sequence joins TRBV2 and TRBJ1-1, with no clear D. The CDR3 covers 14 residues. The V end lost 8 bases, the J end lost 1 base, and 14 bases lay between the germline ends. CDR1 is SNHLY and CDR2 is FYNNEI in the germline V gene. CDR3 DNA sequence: TGTGCCAGCTTTATGTACGCGGGGAACACTGAAGCTTTCTTT. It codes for CASFMYAGNTEAFF.

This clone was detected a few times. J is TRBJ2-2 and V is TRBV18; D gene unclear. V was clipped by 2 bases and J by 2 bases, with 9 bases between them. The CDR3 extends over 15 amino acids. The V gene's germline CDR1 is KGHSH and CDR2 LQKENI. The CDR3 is CASSPRVLNTGELFF. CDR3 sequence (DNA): TGTGCCAGCTCACCAAGGGTCTTAAACACCGGGGAGCTGTTTTTT.